The rows below give T cell receptor beta chains drawn from one sample of a study of CD4 T cells in relation to SARS-CoV-2 and coronaviruses. This table comes from immunoSEQ multiplex PCR, and its TCRdb copy is limited to in-frame clones, with some not included. The sample lists about 65,000 clones, about 89% occurring once. The sample comprised memory CD4+ T cells from PBMCs. The receptors shown here come from a human donor in good health. The conserved cysteine and the conserved F or W are not part of the CDR3 here. For some rows the clone size is stated as once, few or many, or as a class when expanded; others skip it.

abundance,v_gene,CDR3aa
once,TRBV30,AWSAVTQY
-,TRBV7-9,ASSLPPTHRGQHTGELF
-,TRBV28,ASSVTGSSYNEQF
-,TRBV10-2,ASSEVGNTIY
-,TRBV10-3,AITQDYSNQPQH
-,TRBV4-2,ASSQTSSYEQY
-,TRBV9,ASSFTGGSGNTIY
-,TRBV10-3,AISAAASTGTLGKNIQY
-,TRBV2,ASHERGGDIYYGYT
-,TRBV11-2,ASSLYRTGEQY
-,TRBV12-3/TRBV12-4,ASRRGTGLGYT
once,TRBV7-2,ASSFAGTPYEQY
-,TRBV6-2/TRBV6-3,ASSWGRGGWTQY
-,TRBV5-4,ASSPLAGGTDTQY
-,TRBV7-9,ASSLAGDGYT
-,TRBV5-4,ASSLDQLSYMSMSNEQF
-,TRBV7-8,AGGQGSPGELF
-,TRBV6-6,ASSTTPGLSYGYT
-,TRBV18,ASSPRGAGGSYEQY
-,TRBV11-2,ASSLRGGGRGDTQY
-,TRBV18,ASSLAGGSADTQY
-,TRBV5-1,ASSLAGGQGRNEQF
-,TRBV28,ASSLTGFDGYT
-,TRBV9,ASSYTSGSPDTQY
-,TRBV28,ASSLITGELF
-,TRBV7-2,ASSLGGFAHYGYT
-,TRBV7-9,ASSPGEIYGYT
-,TRBV7-3,ASSSEYQETQY
few,TRBV11-1,ASSRTGGAGHEKLF